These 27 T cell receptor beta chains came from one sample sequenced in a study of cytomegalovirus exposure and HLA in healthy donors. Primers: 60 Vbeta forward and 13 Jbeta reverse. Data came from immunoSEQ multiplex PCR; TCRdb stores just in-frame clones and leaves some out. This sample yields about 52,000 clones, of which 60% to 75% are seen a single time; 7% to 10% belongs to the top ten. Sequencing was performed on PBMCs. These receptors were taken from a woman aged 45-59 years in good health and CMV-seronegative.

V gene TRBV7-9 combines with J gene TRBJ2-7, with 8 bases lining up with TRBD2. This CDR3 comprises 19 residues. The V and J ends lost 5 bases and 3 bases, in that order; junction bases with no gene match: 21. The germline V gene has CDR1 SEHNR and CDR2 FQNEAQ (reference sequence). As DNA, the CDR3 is TGTGCCAGCAGCCCCAGCGGGGGCGTAGACCACCTAGGCCTCTACGAGCAGTACTTC. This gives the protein CASSPSGGVDHLGLYEQYF.

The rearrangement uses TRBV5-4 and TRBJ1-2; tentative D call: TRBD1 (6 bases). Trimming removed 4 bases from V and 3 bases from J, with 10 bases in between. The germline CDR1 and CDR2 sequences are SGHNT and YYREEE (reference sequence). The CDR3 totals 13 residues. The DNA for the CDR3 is TGTGCCAGCAGCCCCGACAGGTACTATGGCTACACCTTC. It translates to CASSPDRYYGYTF.

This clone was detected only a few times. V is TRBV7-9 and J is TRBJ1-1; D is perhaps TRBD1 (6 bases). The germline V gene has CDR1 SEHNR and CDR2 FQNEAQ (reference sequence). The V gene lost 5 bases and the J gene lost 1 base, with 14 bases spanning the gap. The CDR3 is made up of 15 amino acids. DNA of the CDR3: TGTGCCAGCAGCCCCGGGAGGGGGGCGAACACTGAAGCTTTCTTT. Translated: CASSPGRGANTEAFF. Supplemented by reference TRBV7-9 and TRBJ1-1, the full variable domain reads DTGVSQNPRHKITKRGQNVTFRCDPISEHNRLYWYRQTLGQGPEFLTYFQNEAQLEKSRLLSDRFSAERPKGSFSTLEIQRTEQGDSAMYLCASSPGRGANTEAFFGQGTRLTVV.

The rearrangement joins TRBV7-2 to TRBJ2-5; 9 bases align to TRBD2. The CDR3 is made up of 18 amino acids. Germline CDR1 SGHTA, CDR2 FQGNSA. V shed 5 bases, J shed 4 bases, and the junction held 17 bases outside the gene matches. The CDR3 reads CASSPPVWRGGRSETQYF. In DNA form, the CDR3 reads TGTGCCAGCAGCCCCCCCGTGTGGCGGGGGGGCCGGTCAGAGACCCAGTACTTC.

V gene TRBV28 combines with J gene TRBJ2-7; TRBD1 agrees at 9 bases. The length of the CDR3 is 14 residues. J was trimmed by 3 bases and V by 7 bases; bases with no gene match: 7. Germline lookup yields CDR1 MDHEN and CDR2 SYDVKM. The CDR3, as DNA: TGTGCCAGCAAAGCCGGGACAGGGAACTACGAGCAGTACTTC. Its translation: CASKAGTGNYEQYF.

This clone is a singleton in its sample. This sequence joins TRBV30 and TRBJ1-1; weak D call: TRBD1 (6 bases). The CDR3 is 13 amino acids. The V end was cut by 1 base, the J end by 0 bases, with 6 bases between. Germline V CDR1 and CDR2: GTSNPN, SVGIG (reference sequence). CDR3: CAWSGQVNTEAFF. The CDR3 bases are TGTGCCTGGAGTGGACAGGTGAACACTGAAGCTTTCTTT.

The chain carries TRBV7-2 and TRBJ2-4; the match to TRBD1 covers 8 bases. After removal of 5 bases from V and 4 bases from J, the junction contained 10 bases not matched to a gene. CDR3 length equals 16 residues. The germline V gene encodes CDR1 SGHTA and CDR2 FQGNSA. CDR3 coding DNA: TGTGCCAGCAGCCCGGGGACAGGCCGGGAGAAAAACATTCAGTACTTC. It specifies CASSPGTGREKNIQYF. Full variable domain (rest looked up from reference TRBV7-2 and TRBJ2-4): GAGVSQSPSNKVTEKGKDVELRCDPISGHTALYWYRQSLGQGLEFLIYFQGNSAPDKSGLPSDRFSAERTGGSVSTLTIQRTQQEDSAVYLCASSPGTGREKNIQYFGAGTRLSVL.

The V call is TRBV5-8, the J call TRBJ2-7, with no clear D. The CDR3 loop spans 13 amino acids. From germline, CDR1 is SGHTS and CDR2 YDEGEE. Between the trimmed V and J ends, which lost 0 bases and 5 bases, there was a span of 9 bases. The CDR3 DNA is TGTGCCAGCAGCTTGGTGGAGCTCCACGAGCAGTACTTC. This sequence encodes CASSLVELHEQYF.

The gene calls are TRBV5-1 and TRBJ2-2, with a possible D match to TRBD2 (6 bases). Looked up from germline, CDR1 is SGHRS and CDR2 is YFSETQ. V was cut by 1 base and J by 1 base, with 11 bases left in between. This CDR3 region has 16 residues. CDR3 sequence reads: CASSLPGGVNTGELFF. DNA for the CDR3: TGCGCCAGCAGCTTGCCAGGCGGGGTGAACACCGGGGAGCTGTTTTTT.

The CDR3 sequence: CASSPGTSGNPYNEQFF. In DNA form, the CDR3 reads TGCGCCAGCAGCCCGGGGACTAGCGGGAACCCCTACAATGAGCAGTTCTTC. J is TRBJ2-1 and V is TRBV4-1; 13 nucleotides line up with TRBD2. V shed 4 bases and J 2 bases; nucleotides not matched to a gene: 5. The length of the CDR3 is 17 residues. The V gene's germline CDR1 is MGHRA and CDR2 YSYEKL.

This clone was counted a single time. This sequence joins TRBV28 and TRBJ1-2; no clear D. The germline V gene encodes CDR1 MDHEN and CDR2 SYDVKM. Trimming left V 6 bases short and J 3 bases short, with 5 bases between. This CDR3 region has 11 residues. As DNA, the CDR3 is TGTGCCAGCAGCCAATACTATGGCTACACCTTC. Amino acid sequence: CASSQYYGYTF.

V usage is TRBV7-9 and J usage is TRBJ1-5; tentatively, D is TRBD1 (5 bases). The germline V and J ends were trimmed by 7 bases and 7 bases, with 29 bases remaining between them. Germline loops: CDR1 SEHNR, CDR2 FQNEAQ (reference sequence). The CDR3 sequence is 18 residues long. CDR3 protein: CASTYGSLGGGTGQPQHF. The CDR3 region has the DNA TGTGCCAGCACCTACGGCTCACTTGGCGGGGGGACCGGACAGCCCCAGCATTTT.

CDR3 residues: CASRGAGATQETQYF. For the CDR3, the DNA is TGTGCCAGCAGGGGAGCGGGAGCCACCCAGGAGACCCAGTACTTC. This chain connects TRBV27 to TRBJ2-5, with 8 positions matching TRBD2. The V gene's germline CDR1 is MNHEY and CDR2 SMNVEV (reference sequence). The ends lost 6 bases at V and 5 bases at J; junction bases unmatched: 11. This CDR3 region has 15 residues.

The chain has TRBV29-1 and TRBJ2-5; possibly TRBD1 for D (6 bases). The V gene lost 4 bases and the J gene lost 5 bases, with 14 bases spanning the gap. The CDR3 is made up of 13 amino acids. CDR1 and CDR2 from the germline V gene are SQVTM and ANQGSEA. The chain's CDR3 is CSVAQQGWETQYF. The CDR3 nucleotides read TGCAGCGTTGCCCAACAGGGTTGGGAGACCCAGTACTTC.

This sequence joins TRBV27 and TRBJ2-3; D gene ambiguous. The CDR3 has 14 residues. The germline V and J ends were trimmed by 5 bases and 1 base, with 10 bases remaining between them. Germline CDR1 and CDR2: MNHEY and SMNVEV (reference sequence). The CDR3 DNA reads TGTGCCAGCAGTCCCATAGAAGGCACAGATACGCAGTATTTT. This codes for CASSPIEGTDTQYF.

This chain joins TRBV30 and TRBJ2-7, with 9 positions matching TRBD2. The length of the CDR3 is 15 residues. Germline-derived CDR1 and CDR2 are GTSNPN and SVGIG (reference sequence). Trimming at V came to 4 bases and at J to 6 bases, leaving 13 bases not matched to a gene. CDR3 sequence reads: CAWNPAGTRGGEQYF. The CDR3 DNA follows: TGTGCCTGGAATCCCGCCGGGACGCGGGGGGGCGAGCAGTACTTC.

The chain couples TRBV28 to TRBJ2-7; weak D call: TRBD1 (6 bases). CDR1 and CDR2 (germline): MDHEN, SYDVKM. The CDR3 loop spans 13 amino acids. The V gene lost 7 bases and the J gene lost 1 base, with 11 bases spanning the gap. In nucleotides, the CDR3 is TGTGCCAGCACCGAGGGACAATCCTACGAGCAGTACTTC. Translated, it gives CASTEGQSYEQYF.

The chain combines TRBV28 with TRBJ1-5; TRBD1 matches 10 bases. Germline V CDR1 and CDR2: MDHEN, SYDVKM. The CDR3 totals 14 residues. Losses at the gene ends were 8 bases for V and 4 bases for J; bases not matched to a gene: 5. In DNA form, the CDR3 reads TGTGCCAGCTGGGACAGGGGAGGGAATCAGCCCCAGCATTTT. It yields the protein CASWDRGGNQPQHF.

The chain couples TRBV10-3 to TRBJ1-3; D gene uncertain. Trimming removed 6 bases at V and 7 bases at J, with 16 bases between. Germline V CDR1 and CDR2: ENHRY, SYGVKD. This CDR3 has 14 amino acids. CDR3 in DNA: TGTGCCATCAGCCTCGCCCCGGGGAGCAACACCATATATTTT. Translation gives CAISLAPGSNTIYF.

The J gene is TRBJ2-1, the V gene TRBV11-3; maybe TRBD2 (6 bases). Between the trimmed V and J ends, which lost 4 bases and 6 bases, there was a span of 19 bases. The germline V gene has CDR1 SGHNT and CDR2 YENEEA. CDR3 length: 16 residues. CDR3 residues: CASSSPRGRNINEQFF. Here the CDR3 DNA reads TGTGCCAGCAGCTCCCCACGGGGGAGGAATATCAATGAGCAGTTCTTC.

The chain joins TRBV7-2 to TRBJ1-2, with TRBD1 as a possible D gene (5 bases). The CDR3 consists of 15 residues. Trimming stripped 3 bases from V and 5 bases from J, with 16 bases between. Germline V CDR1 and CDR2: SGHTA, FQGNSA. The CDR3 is CASSFAGQSLYGYTF. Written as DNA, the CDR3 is TGTGCCAGCAGCTTCGCAGGGCAGAGCCTTTATGGCTACACCTTC.

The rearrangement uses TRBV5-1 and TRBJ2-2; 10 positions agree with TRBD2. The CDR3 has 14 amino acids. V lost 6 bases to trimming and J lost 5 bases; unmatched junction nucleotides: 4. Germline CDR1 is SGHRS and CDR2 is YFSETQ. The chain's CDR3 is CASTGLATTGELFF. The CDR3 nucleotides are TGCGCCAGCACGGGACTAGCGACTACCGGGGAGCTGTTTTTT.

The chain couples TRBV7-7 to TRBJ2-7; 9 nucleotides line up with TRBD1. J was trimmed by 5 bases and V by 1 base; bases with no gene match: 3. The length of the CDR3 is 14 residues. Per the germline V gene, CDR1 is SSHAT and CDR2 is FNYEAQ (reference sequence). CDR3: CASSLDRGHNEQYF. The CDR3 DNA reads TGTGCCAGCAGCTTAGACAGGGGGCACAACGAGCAGTACTTC. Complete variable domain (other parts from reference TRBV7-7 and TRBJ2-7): GAGVSQSPRYKVTKRGQDVTLRCDPISSHATLYWYQQALGQGPEFLTYFNYEAQPDKSGLPSDRFSAERPEGSISTLTIQRTEQRDSAMYRCASSLDRGHNEQYFGPGTRLTVT.

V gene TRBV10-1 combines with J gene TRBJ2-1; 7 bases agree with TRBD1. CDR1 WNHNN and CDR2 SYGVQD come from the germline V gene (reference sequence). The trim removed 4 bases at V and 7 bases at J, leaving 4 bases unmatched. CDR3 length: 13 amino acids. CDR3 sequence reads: CASSAGTVNEQFF. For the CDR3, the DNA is TGCGCCAGCAGTGCCGGGACAGTAAATGAGCAGTTCTTC.

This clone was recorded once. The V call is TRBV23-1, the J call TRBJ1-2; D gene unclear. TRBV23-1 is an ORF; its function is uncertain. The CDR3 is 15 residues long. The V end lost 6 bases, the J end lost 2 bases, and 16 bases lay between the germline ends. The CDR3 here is CASRCHEGLNYGYTF. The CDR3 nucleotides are TGCGCCAGCAGATGCCACGAGGGTTTAAACTATGGCTACACCTTC.

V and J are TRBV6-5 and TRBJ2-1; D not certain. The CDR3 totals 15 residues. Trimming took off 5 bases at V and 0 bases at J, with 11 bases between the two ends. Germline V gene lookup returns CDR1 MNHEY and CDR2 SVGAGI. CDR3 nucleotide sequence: TGTGCCAGCAGTCGTGAGACTGGCTCCTACAATGAGCAGTTCTTC. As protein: CASSRETGSYNEQFF.

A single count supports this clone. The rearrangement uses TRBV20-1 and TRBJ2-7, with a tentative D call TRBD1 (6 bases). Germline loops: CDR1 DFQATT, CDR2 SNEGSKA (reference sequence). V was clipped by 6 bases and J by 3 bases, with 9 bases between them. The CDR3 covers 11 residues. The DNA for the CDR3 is TGCAGTGCCCAACAGGGCTACGAGCAGTACTTC. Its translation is CSAQQGYEQYF.